Following are 5 T cell receptor beta chains from one sample sequenced in a study of blood T cells in healthy people across ages. PCR was performed a second time for 7 to 11 cycles using a sample-barcoded 5' primer and a J-beta primer mix. TCRdb passed the 5' RACE reads through MiXCR, listing each CDR3 protein once. The sample has 450,000 to 700,000 distinct CDR3 sequences, roughly 29% seen once; the top ten hold approximately 17%. Material: blood. All receptors derive from a woman in her seventies in good health.

In nucleotides, the CDR3 is TGCGCCAGCAGTCATGACAGGGGCACAGATACGCAGTATTTT. It encodes CASSHDRGTDTQYF. V and J are TRBV5-1 and TRBJ2-3, with 7 bases matching TRBD1. J was trimmed by 1 base and V by 5 bases; bases with no gene match: 4. CDR3 length: 14 amino acids. Germline assignment: CDR1 SGHRS and CDR2 YFSETQ.

This clonotype has only a few counts. CDR3 protein: CASSKGGIIPFNYGYTF. The CDR3 DNA reads TGTGCCAGCAGCAAGGGGGGCATCATCCCATTTAACTATGGCTACACCTTC. The V and J genes are TRBV21-1 and TRBJ1-2; the table's D call of TRBD1 was not tested on the DNA. TRBV21-1 is noted as a pseudogene. The length of the CDR3 is 17 residues.

This clonotype was counted many times. This chain connects TRBV12-3 or TRBV12-4 to TRBJ2-2; D not certain. The CDR3 is made up of 12 amino acids. V was pared by 2 bases and J by 6 bases, with 4 bases between. CDR3: CASSLNPGELFF. CDR3 DNA: TGTGCCAGCAGTTTAAATCCCGGGGAGCTGTTTTTT.

The CDR3 protein is CAISDSLLATQETQYF. DNA for the CDR3: TGTGCCATCAGCGACTCCCTACTAGCGACTCAAGAGACCCAGTACTTC. The chain carries TRBV10-3 and TRBJ2-5, with TRBD2 matching over 7 bases. Unmatched junction bases numbered 12, after V lost 6 bases and J lost 2 bases. CDR3 length: 16 residues. Looked up from germline, CDR1 is ENHRY and CDR2 is SYGVKD.

There are a few counts of this clonotype. The chain combines TRBV7-9 with TRBJ1-2, with 8 bases identical to TRBD1. The CDR3 runs 14 residues. Unmatched junction bases numbered 7, after V lost 3 bases and J lost 7 bases. The V gene's germline CDR1 is SEHNR and CDR2 FQNEAQ (reference sequence). The CDR3 bases are TGTGCCAGCAGCTTGACAGGGGTGGTGAGTGGCTACACCTTC. This sequence encodes CASSLTGVVSGYTF. The full variable domain, with the rest looked up from reference TRBV7-9 and TRBJ1-2, is DTGVSQNPRHKITKRGQNVTFRCDPISEHNRLYWYRQTLGQGPEFLTYFQNEAQLEKSRLLSDRFSAERPKGSFSTLEIQRTEQGDSAMYLCASSLTGVVSGYTFGSGTRLTVV.